This TCR beta chain was captured by sequencing in a study of blood T cell repertoires in COVID-19. Study details: The cDNA or gDNA used as material had been derived from T cells, B-cell-depleted T cells, or PBMCs.

Only in-frame clones appear in the TCRdb table, and some are missing; sequencing was by immunoSEQ multiplex PCR. The sample carries some 74,000 clones, over 70% recorded once. Trimming left V 0 bases short and J 5 bases short, with 15 bases between. This CDR3 comprises 16 residues. Looked up from germline, CDR1 is MGHRA and CDR2 is YSYEKL. Sequencing was performed on peripheral blood. The chain joins TRBV4-1 to TRBJ2-3, with a weak D call TRBD2 (6 bases). The sequence was collected from a human donor in a cohort sampled during active COVID-19. The CDR3 sequence is CASSQDRMAGLDTQYF. The CDR3 nucleotides read TGCGCCAGCAGCCAAGACCGAATGGCGGGGTTAGATACGCAGTATTTT.